This T cell receptor beta chain was captured by sequencing in a study of Graves' ophthalmopathy and Graves' hyperthyroidism. Whole-study findings and limits: Most thyroid-expanded clonotypes exceeding 0.001 frequency were also found in blood. Discriminating ophthalmopathy from stable hyperthyroidism, a 13-signature model attained a sensitivity of under 90% and a specificity of 81.08%.

Germline CDR1 LNHDA, CDR2 SQIVND (reference sequence). The CDR3 contains 19 residues. About this clonotype: What it binds is unknown. A junction end diverges from the germline sequence, so it may reflect a read error.

Researchers took RNA transcripts and amplified TCR beta CDR3 regions from them. First-round RT-PCR with HTBI primers preceded a second-round multiplex PCR. One entry per CDR3 protein, called by TCRdb with MiXCR from the multiplex PCR reads. This table holds almost 750,000 distinct CDR3 sequences, approximately 40% found once. CAS ≥3, NOSPECS ≥4, moderate-to-severe activity and duration under 3 months marked donors with ophthalmopathy. If patients had other autoimmune diseases, uncontrolled infections, pregnancy or lactation, they were excluded. This TCR derives from an adult man with Graves' ophthalmopathy. Specimen: peripheral blood. This rearrangement joins TRBV19 to TRBJ1-5, with D tentatively TRBD1 (5 bases). The DNA of the CDR3 is TGTGGCAGTAGTTACTTCAGGGATCGGAGGGCCTATAGCAATCAGCCCCAGCATTTT. Its translation: CGSSYFRDRRAYSNQPQHF.